The sample holds a few counts of the clone carrying this TCR beta chain. This entry belongs to a study of T cells after yellow fever vaccination. Study-level background: Each low-cell-number fraction was prepared by means of SMART-Seq v4 Ultra Low Input. General study points: Few clonotypes appeared in both CD4 and CD8 compartments. After the booster, around 95% of CD4 and just over 85% of CD8 primary-response clones were re-detected.

TCRdb redid the calling of the 5' RACE reads with MiXCR, one entry per CDR3 protein. The sample contains over 85,000 distinct CDR3 sequences, roughly 10% of which appear only once. CDR1 and CDR2 (germline): LNHNV, YYDKDF (reference sequence). This CDR3 spans 13 amino acids. V was clipped by 3 bases and J by 2 bases, with 8 bases between them. The clonotype comes from a man between 18 and 29 years old who received the YFV17D yellow fever vaccine. Sequences were derived from CD8+ T cells not binding an NS4B(214-222) dextramer, sorted from PBMCs, sampled less than 18 days after the first yellow fever vaccination. The chain has TRBV15 and TRBJ2-7, with D unresolved. The CDR3 nucleotides are TGTGCCACCAGCAGTACAGCTACCTACGAGCAGTACTTC. Translated, it gives CATSSTATYEQYF.